What follows describes a single T cell receptor beta chain. The target antigen is unknown. The CDR3 is 15 residues long. Germline lookup yields CDR1 DFQATT and CDR2 SNEGSKA (reference sequence). The V end was cut by 3 bases, the J end by 6 bases, with 17 bases between. The data are from a study of identical twins. Study results and limitations: Modeled out-of-frame TCR alpha sharing in monozygotic twins fell below observed levels. Memory repertoires lacked the insertion deficit that abundant cord blood beta clonotypes showed. In beta out-of-frame sequences, the excess sharing between twins was weaker. Instead of following the same donors, the conclusions were based on cross-sectional statistical analysis.

TCRdb passed the 5' RACE reads through MiXCR, listing each CDR3 protein once. The table lists 1.5 million to 2 million distinct CDR3 sequences, less than 35% of them singletons. Sequenced sample: cord blood. This clonotype originated in a newborn girl in good health. V gene TRBV20-1 combines with J gene TRBJ2-2, with D perhaps matching TRBD1 or TRBD2 (7 bases each). CDR3 DNA: TGCAGTGCTAGTCACTCCAGGGGGAGGGCCGGGGAGCTGTTTTTT. The encoded protein is CSASHSRGRAGELFF.